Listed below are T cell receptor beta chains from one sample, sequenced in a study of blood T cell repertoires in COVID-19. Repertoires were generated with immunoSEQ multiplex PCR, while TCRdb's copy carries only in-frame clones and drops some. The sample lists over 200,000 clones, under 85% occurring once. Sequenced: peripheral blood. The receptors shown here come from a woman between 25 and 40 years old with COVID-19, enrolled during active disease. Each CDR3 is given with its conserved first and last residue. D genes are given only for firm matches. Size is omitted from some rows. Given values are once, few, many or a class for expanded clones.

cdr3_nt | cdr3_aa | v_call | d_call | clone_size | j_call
TGTGCCAGCCAGGGGGTCGGACAGCAGAATCAGCCCCAGCATTTT | CASQGVGQQNQPQHF | TRBV28 | TRBD1 | once | TRBJ1-5
TGTGCCAGTAGTGACCGGGTAAATCAGCCCCAGCATTTT | CASSDRVNQPQHF | TRBV19 | . | . | TRBJ1-5
TGTGCCAGCAGCGACTCACAGGGGTCGGGCACCGGGGAGCTGTTTTTT | CASSDSQGSGTGELFF | TRBV11-3 | TRBD1 | . | TRBJ2-2
TGTGCCACCAGCAGAGGGACTCAACAGTATTTT | CATSRGTQQYF | TRBV15 | . | . | TRBJ2-3
TGTGCCAGCAGCCTAAGCATCACAGATACGCAGTATTTT | CASSLSITDTQYF | TRBV5-5 | . | once | TRBJ2-3
TGTGCCAGCTCCAGTACAGGGTTTCAAACTGAAGCTTTCTTT | CASSSTGFQTEAFF | TRBV2 | . | . | TRBJ1-1
TGTGCCAGCAGTTACTCTGCGGGGGGCTACTATGGCTACACCTTC | CASSYSAGGYYGYTF | TRBV6-5 | . | . | TRBJ1-2
TGTGCCAGCAGGCCGGGAGGACGGACTGAAGCTTTCTTT | CASRPGGRTEAFF | TRBV7-2 | . | . | TRBJ1-1
TGTGCCAGCAGCTTTTCGACTGGGTACGAGCAGTACTTC | CASSFSTGYEQYF | TRBV7-3 | . | . | TRBJ2-7
TGTGCCAGCAGCTCCGTCAGGGGGCACGGAAACACCATATATTTT | CASSSVRGHGNTIYF | TRBV13 | TRBD1 | . | TRBJ1-3
TGTGCCAGCAGTGACGGGGGGGAAAAACTGTTTTTT | CASSDGGEKLFF | TRBV6-2/TRBV6-3 | . | . | TRBJ1-4
TGTGCCATCAGTCAGGAGGCAGGGAGGGAGCAGTACTTC | CAISQEAGREQYF | TRBV10-3 | . | . | TRBJ2-7
TGTGCCAGCAGCCCAAGGACTGGTAAAGTTTACAATGAGCAGTTCTTC | CASSPRTGKVYNEQFF | TRBV7-6 | . | . | TRBJ2-1
TGCGCCAGCAGCTTTTTAGCGGGAGGGGAGGGAAGATACAATGAGCAGTTCTTC | CASSFLAGGEGRYNEQFF | TRBV5-1 | TRBD2 | . | TRBJ2-1
TGTGCCAGCAAGCAAACAGGTTCACTGAATGAAAAACTGTTTTTT | CASKQTGSLNEKLFF | TRBV6-5 | . | . | TRBJ1-4
TGTGCCAGCAGCTTGGAGGGGAAAAGCACAGATACGCAGTATTTT | CASSLEGKSTDTQYF | TRBV5-6 | . | . | TRBJ2-3
TGTGCCAGCAGCGTAGGGGCCTTTCTCACAGATACGCAGTATTTT | CASSVGAFLTDTQYF | TRBV9 | . | . | TRBJ2-3
TGTGCCAGTAGGCTAGCGGGAGATACGCAGTATTTT | CASRLAGDTQYF | TRBV19 | TRBD2 | . | TRBJ2-3
TGTGCCAGCAGCCCAAGGCAGGGCAATGAAGCTTTCTTT | CASSPRQGNEAFF | TRBV16 | . | many | TRBJ1-1
TGTGCCAGCAGGACGGACAGGGGGTTTGGCACAGATACGCAGTATTTT | CASRTDRGFGTDTQYF | TRBV28 | TRBD1 | . | TRBJ2-3
TGTGCCAGCAGGGATAGAGGTATGAACACTGAAGCTTTCTTT | CASRDRGMNTEAFF | TRBV7-9 | . | few | TRBJ1-1
TGTGCCATCAGTGAAACGCGGGGTCTGGAGCAGTTCTTC | CAISETRGLEQFF | TRBV10-3 | . | . | TRBJ2-1
TGTGCCAGCACCCCCCGGGGGGGTCTTCCGGGAGAAAAACTGTTTTTT | CASTPRGGLPGEKLFF | TRBV27 | . | . | TRBJ1-4
TGTGCCAGCAGGGACAGGGGAAGCAATCAGCCCCAGCATTTT | CASRDRGSNQPQHF | TRBV2 | TRBD1 | . | TRBJ1-5
TGCGCCAGCAGCCAGACTAGCGGCCCGCGTGGGCAGTACTTC | CASSQTSGPRGQYF | TRBV5-1 | TRBD2 | . | TRBJ2-7
TGTGCCAGCAGCCAAACCTTCGGACAGGGATATGGCTACACCTTC | CASSQTFGQGYGYTF | TRBV3-1/TRBV3-2 | TRBD1 | . | TRBJ1-2
TGTGCAAGTCGCTTCTGGGGAGGTACCGAGGATCACTACGAGCAGTACTTC | CASRFWGGTEDHYEQYF | TRBV12-2 | . | once | TRBJ2-7
TGTGCCAGCAGTTACTCGTCAAGGGCGGGAACAGATACGCAGTATTTT | CASSYSSRAGTDTQYF | TRBV6-2/TRBV6-3 | . | once | TRBJ2-3
TGCGCCAGCAGCTTGGGACAGGGTGGGGAGCAGTACTTC | CASSLGQGGEQYF | TRBV5-1 | TRBD1 | . | TRBJ2-7
TGTGCCAGCAGCTTAGGGCGGGCCTCCTACGAGCAGTACTTC | CASSLGRASYEQYF | TRBV11-2 | . | . | TRBJ2-7
TGTGCCAGCAGCCAAGACACTGGGGCCAACGTCCTGACTTTC | CASSQDTGANVLTF | TRBV7-6 | . | . | TRBJ2-6
TGCGCCAGCAGCTTGGAACTGGGGTGGAGGGAGAACACTGAAGCTTTCTTT | CASSLELGWRENTEAFF | TRBV5-1 | . | . | TRBJ1-1
TGTGCCAGCAGCAGCTCTCCGGGACAGGGTAACTATGGCTACACCTTC | CASSSSPGQGNYGYTF | TRBV9 | TRBD1 | . | TRBJ1-2
TGTGCCAGCAGCTCACAGTATAACACTGAAGCTTTCTTT | CASSSQYNTEAFF | TRBV5-5 | . | . | TRBJ1-1
TGTGCCAGCAGTTTAGGGACAGGAGGACTAGCGGGGGGCACCGGGGAGCTGTTTTTT | CASSLGTGGLAGGTGELFF | TRBV28 | TRBD2 | . | TRBJ2-2
TGTGCCAGCAGTGGGGCTAGCGGGGATACAGATACGCAGTATTTT | CASSGASGDTDTQYF | TRBV2 | TRBD2 | once | TRBJ2-3
TGTGCCAGTAGTGTTACAGGGGGCGGAGGGTCCGCTTTCTTT | CASSVTGGGGSAFF | TRBV19 | TRBD1 | . | TRBJ1-1
TGTGCCAGCAGAAGGGACAGCCGCACAGATACGCAGTATTTT | CASRRDSRTDTQYF | TRBV27 | TRBD1 | . | TRBJ2-3
TGTGCCAGCTCACCAGTAAAGCAGGGGACCAGCTCTGGAAACACCATATATTTT | CASSPVKQGTSSGNTIYF | TRBV18 | . | . | TRBJ1-3
TGTGCCAGCAGTGAAGGCGGTCAGGACAGGGCAACTGAAGCTTTCTTT | CASSEGGQDRATEAFF | TRBV6-1 | TRBD1 | . | TRBJ1-1
TGTGCCAGCAGTCTCCAGATTCCCGTTTTAGCGGGACGACCCAATGAGCAGTTCTTC | CASSLQIPVLAGRPNEQFF | TRBV27 | TRBD2 | once | TRBJ2-1
TGTGCCAGCAGCCCCTATCAGACAGGGGGCAATGAGCAGTTCTTC | CASSPYQTGGNEQFF | TRBV7-9 | TRBD1 | . | TRBJ2-1
TGTGCCAGCAGCCACGGGACTAGCGGGGTTGTTATGTGGAATGAGCAGTTCTTC | CASSHGTSGVVMWNEQFF | TRBV3-1/TRBV3-2 | TRBD2 | once | TRBJ2-1
TGCGCCAGCAGCTTGGGCGGCCTAGCGGGGGGGCTTGAGCAGTTCTTC | CASSLGGLAGGLEQFF | TRBV5-1 | TRBD2 | . | TRBJ2-1
TGTGCCACCCAGGAAAGGTTCACAGATACGCAGTATTTT | CATQERFTDTQYF | TRBV6-5 | . | . | TRBJ2-3
TGTGCCAGCAGTGGGACAGGGAACTACGAGCAGTACTTC | CASSGTGNYEQYF | TRBV2 | TRBD1 | few | TRBJ2-7
TGCGCCAGCAGCCAGGGGCCCGTAGCGGGAGCGATCACAGATACGCAGTATTTT | CASSQGPVAGAITDTQYF | TRBV4-3 | TRBD2 | few | TRBJ2-3
TGTGCCAGTAAGCGGCCGGGGGAGGAATCACCCCTCCACTTT | CASKRPGEESPLHF | TRBV19 | . | . | TRBJ1-6